This T cell receptor beta chain originates from a study of OX40 agonist ivuxolimab in advanced cancers. The overall study: Melanoma, hepatocellular carcinoma, head and neck or renal cell cancer occurred in dose-escalation patients.

Produced via immunoSEQ multiplex PCR; TCRdb's table is partial and in-frame only. In the table there are nearly 110,000 clones, about nine tenths of which are singletons. CDR1 is GTSNPN, CDR2 SVGIG, per germline (reference sequence). V was cut by 5 bases and J by 5 bases, with 15 bases left in between. The CDR3 spans 13 residues. The rearrangement links TRBV30 to TRBJ1-1; possible D gene TRBD1, 5 bases. This TCR was recovered from an adult with an advanced solid tumor such as melanoma, head and neck, liver or kidney cancer. The sample consisted of CD4+ or CD8+ T cells sorted from blood, taken in a trial of the OX40 agonist ivuxolimab. The CDR3 is CAWQREGNTEAFF. In DNA, the CDR3 is TGTGCCTGGCAGAGGGAGGGGAATACTGAAGCTTTCTTT.